These 21 T cell receptor beta chains share one sample of origin, sequenced in a study of T cells in Graves' hyperthyroidism and ophthalmopathy. Amplified TCR beta CDR3 regions derived from RNA transcripts. First-round RT-PCR of the TCR CDR3 relied on the HTBI primer set. Each CDR3 protein is one row after TCRdb ran MiXCR on the multiplex PCR reads. The repertoire has hundreds of thousands of distinct CDR3 sequences, less than 15% of them found once; the top ten carry 10%. The sequenced sample was blood. All receptors derive from a woman under 30 with Graves' hyperthyroidism.

CDR3 in amino acids: CASSSRGPAAPYEQYF. The CDR3, as DNA: TGTGCCAGCAGTAGCAGGGGGCCAGCGGCCCCCTACGAGCAGTACTTC. The chain recombines TRBV12-3 or TRBV12-4 with TRBJ2-7; 8 bases map to TRBD1. The CDR3 runs to 16 residues. V gave up 5 bases and J gave up 2 bases; unmatched junction bases: 11.

This clonotype was recorded at least ten times. Written as DNA, the CDR3 is TGTGCCAGCAGCCCCAGACGGGCTTACAATGAGCAGTTCTTC. Its protein is CASSPRRAYNEQFF. The chain carries TRBV7-8 and TRBJ2-1, with D unclear. CDR3 length: 14 amino acids. The germline gives CDR1 SGHVS, CDR2 FQNEAQ. V shed 5 bases and J shed 4 bases, with 12 bases lying between them. Combining the CDR3 with reference TRBV7-8 and TRBJ2-1 gives the whole variable domain GAGVSQSPRYKVAKRGQDVALRCDPISGHVSLFWYQQALGQGPEFLTYFQNEAQLDKSGLPSDRFFAERPEGSVSTLKIQRTQQEDSAVYLCASSPRRAYNEQFFGPGTRLTVL.

This clonotype was detected many times. The chain joins TRBV15 to TRBJ2-5; D is unclear. CDR3 length: 13 residues. Germline CDR1 reads LNHNV; CDR2 reads YYDKDF (reference sequence). V was shortened by 5 bases and J by 4 bases, with 11 bases between the two germline ends. The DNA for the CDR3 is TGTGCCACCAGCCGGTCGCCGGGAGAGACCCAGTACTTC. Translated: CATSRSPGETQYF.

This chain uses TRBV20-1 with TRBJ2-5, with unresolved D. V dropped 2 bases and J dropped 3 bases, with 7 bases sitting between them. This CDR3 spans 12 amino acids. Germline lookup yields CDR1 DFQATT and CDR2 SNEGSKA (reference sequence). CDR3 loop: CSARHLKETQYF. In DNA, the CDR3 is TGCAGTGCTAGACACTTAAAAGAGACCCAGTACTTC.

In this sample, this clonotype turned up a few times. The chain has TRBV11-2 and TRBJ2-1; 10 bases fit TRBD2. The CDR3 totals 18 residues. The V gene's germline CDR1 is SGHAT and CDR2 FQNNGV. V was pared by 5 bases and J by 0 bases, with 10 bases of the junction left unmatched. The DNA of the CDR3 is TGTGCCAGCAGCCGGGCCAGCGGGAGGGCTCTCTCCTACAATGAGCAGTTCTTC. Its protein is CASSRASGRALSYNEQFF.

This clonotype occurred many times. V is TRBV6-1 and J is TRBJ1-2, with D hard to call. The V gene's germline CDR1 is MNHNS and CDR2 SASEGT. V was trimmed by 6 bases and J by 8 bases, leaving 16 bases between them. The CDR3 has 13 residues. The DNA for the CDR3 is TGTGCCAGCAGCTCATTGCGGGTTCCAGGCTACACCTTC. Protein sequence: CASSSLRVPGYTF.

The V gene is TRBV2, the J gene TRBJ2-1; 12 nucleotides agree with TRBD1. Trimming at V came to 11 bases and at J to 7 bases, leaving 6 bases not matched to a gene. The length of the CDR3 is 13 residues. Germline-derived CDR1 and CDR2 are SNHLY and FYNNEI. The CDR3 loop is CALRDRGQNEQFF. DNA for the CDR3: TGTGCCCTAAGGGACAGGGGGCAAAATGAGCAGTTCTTC.

This clonotype was counted many times. The chain carries TRBV5-6 and TRBJ2-7; 9 nucleotides align to TRBD2. The DNA end is more similar to TRBJ2-1, so the J call may be wrong. Per germline, CDR1 SGHDT and CDR2 YYEEEE. There are 15 residues in the CDR3. CDR3 nucleotide sequence: TGTGCCAGCTCTGTACTAGCGGGCCTACCCTACGAGCAGTTCTTC. This gives the protein CASSVLAGLPYEQFF.

This clonotype was found a few times. The chain uses TRBV12-3 or TRBV12-4 and TRBJ2-1; D remains ambiguous. The CDR3 is 14 amino acids. V lost 5 bases to trimming and J lost 0 bases, with 8 bases between them. CDR3 DNA sequence: TGTGCCAGCAGTGAATCTCTCTCCTACAATGAGCAGTTCTTC. Protein sequence: CASSESLSYNEQFF.

The V and J genes are TRBV28 and TRBJ2-1, with TRBD2 as a possible D gene (5 bases). This CDR3 has 14 amino acids. The germline gives CDR1 MDHEN, CDR2 SYDVKM. V shed 2 bases and J shed 13 bases, with 18 bases lying between them. This CDR3 is CASSLESNGINQFF. CDR3 DNA: TGTGCCAGCAGTTTAGAGTCTAACGGGATAAACCAGTTCTTC. Combining the CDR3 with reference TRBV28 and TRBJ2-1 gives the whole variable domain DVKVTQSSRYLVKRTGEKVFLECVQDMDHENMFWYRQDPGLGLRLIYFSYDVKMKEKGDIPEGYSVSREKKERFSLILESASTNQTSMYLCASSLESNGINQFFGPGTRLTVL.

This clonotype has a handful of counts. The V call is TRBV5-1, the J call TRBJ2-1; maybe TRBD1 (5 bases). Trimming pared 5 bases from V and 7 bases from J, leaving 16 bases between. This CDR3 has 14 residues. CDR1 SGHRS and CDR2 YFSETQ come from the germline V gene. CDR3 nucleotide sequence: TGCGCCAGCAGATTCGACCAGGGTTGGAATGAGCAGTTCTTC. It codes for CASRFDQGWNEQFF.

This chain connects TRBV5-1 to TRBJ2-1; D gene ambiguous. Trimming took 0 bases from V and 14 from J, leaving 12 bases between them. CDR3 length: 12 residues. Germline CDR1 and CDR2: SGHRS and YFSETQ. CDR3 sequence: CASSLAGALEFF. The CDR3 region has the DNA TGCGCCAGCAGCTTGGCCGGTGCGTTGGAGTTCTTC.

This chain links TRBV20-1 with TRBJ2-7; tentative D call: TRBD2 (6 bases). Germline values: CDR1 DFQATT, CDR2 SNEGSKA (reference sequence). This CDR3 comprises 12 residues. The CDR3 nucleotides are TGCAGCGCCCGAAGGCGGGACTACGAGCAGTACTTC. This codes for CSARRRDYEQYF.

The chain has TRBV3-1 and TRBJ2-7; tentatively, D is TRBD2 (5 bases). The CDR3 loop spans 17 amino acids. Trimming removed 0 bases from V and 5 bases from J, with 20 bases in between. The germline V gene has CDR1 LGHDT and CDR2 YNNKEL (reference sequence). The CDR3 sequence: CASSQDVFGVGWNEQYF. CDR3 bases: TGTGCCAGCAGCCAAGATGTTTTCGGGGTGGGCTGGAACGAGCAGTACTTC.

This clonotype was counted between two and nine times. The chain carries TRBV6-2 or TRBV6-3 and TRBJ2-7; TRBD2 aligns across 7 bases. This CDR3 spans 15 amino acids. The V segment lost 4 bases and the J segment 1 base; nucleotides outside the gene matches: 7. Germline V CDR1 and CDR2: MNHEY, SVGEGT. The CDR3 sequence: CASSSTGGGSYEQYF. The CDR3 region has the DNA TGTGCCAGCAGTTCCACTGGGGGGGGGTCCTACGAGCAGTACTTC.

This clonotype was found many times. The chain links TRBV2 to TRBJ1-5; 10 nucleotides align to TRBD1. Unmatched junction bases numbered 10, after V lost 10 bases and J lost 7 bases. This CDR3 is 14 amino acids long. In germline, CDR1 is SNHLY, CDR2 FYNNEI. CDR3 nucleotides: TGTGCCATAAAGGGGACAGGGGAGGGCCAGCCCCAGCATTTT. Amino acids: CAIKGTGEGQPQHF.

The chain uses TRBV18 and TRBJ2-1; tentative D call: TRBD2 (5 bases). The CDR3 covers 19 residues. Trimming left V 0 bases short and J 3 bases short, with 21 bases between. Germline V gives CDR1 KGHSH, CDR2 LQKENI. The CDR3 bases are TGTGCCAGCTCACCACCGATTTTTAAGCGGAAAGTCGTCTACAATGAGCAGTTCTTC. Its translation is CASSPPIFKRKVVYNEQFF.

The rearrangement uses TRBV28 and TRBJ2-1; 7 nucleotides line up with TRBD1. The V gene end was trimmed by 6 bases and the J gene end by 5 bases; junction bases not matched to a gene: 13. Germline V gives CDR1 MDHEN, CDR2 SYDVKM. The CDR3 spans 16 residues. The CDR3 nucleotides are TGTGCCAGCAGAAAGACCGGGACAGACATAAACAATGAGCAGTTCTTC. This translates into CASRKTGTDINNEQFF.

This clonotype was detected ten times or more. This chain joins TRBV20-1 and TRBJ1-1; tentatively, D is TRBD1 (5 bases). Germline CDR1 is DFQATT and CDR2 is SNEGSKA (reference sequence). This CDR3 spans 14 amino acids. Trimming left V 5 bases short and J 3 bases short, with 16 bases between. The CDR3 sequence: CSAPRDPIDTEAFF. The CDR3, as DNA: TGCAGTGCTCCCAGGGACCCGATTGACACTGAAGCTTTCTTT.

This clonotype was detected once. One end of the junction varies from germline; a read error may be responsible. The V gene is TRBV27, the J gene TRBJ2-5, with 10 bases lining up with TRBD2. Germline CDR1 and CDR2: MNHEY and SMNVEV (reference sequence). The CDR3 totals 15 residues. The CDR3 protein is CANSYVAGGSKTQYF. In DNA, the CDR3 is TGTGCCAACAGTTACGTAGCGGGAGGTTCGAAGACCCAGTACTTC.

At least ten counts were recorded for this clonotype. The chain has TRBV6-6 and TRBJ2-5; TRBD2 matches 8 bases. The CDR3 spans 14 residues. Germline V CDR1 and CDR2: MNHNY, SVGAGI (reference sequence). The junction had 3 bases not matched to a gene; V was cut back by 2 bases and J by 4 bases. CDR3 sequence reads: CASSYERGRETQYF. Here the CDR3 DNA reads TGTGCCAGCAGTTACGAGCGGGGGAGAGAGACCCAGTACTTC.